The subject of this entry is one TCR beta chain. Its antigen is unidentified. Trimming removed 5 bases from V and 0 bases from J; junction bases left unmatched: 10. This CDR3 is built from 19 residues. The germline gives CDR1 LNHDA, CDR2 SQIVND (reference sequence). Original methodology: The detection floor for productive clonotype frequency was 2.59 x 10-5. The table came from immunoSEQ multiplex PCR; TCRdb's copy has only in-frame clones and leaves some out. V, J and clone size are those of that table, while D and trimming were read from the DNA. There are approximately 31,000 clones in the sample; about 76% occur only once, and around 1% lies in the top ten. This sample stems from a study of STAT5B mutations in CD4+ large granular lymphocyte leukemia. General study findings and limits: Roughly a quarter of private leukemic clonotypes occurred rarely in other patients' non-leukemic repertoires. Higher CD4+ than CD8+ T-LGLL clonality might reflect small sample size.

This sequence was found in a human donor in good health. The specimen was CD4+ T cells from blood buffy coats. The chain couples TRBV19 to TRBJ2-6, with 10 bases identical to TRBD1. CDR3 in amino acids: CASSPRQGASSSGANVLTF. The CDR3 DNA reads TGTGCCAGTAGTCCCCGACAGGGGGCGAGCAGCTCTGGGGCCAACGTCCTGACTTTC. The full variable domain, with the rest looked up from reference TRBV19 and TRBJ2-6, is DGGITQSPKYLFRKEGQNVTLSCEQNLNHDAMYWYRQDPGQGLRLIYYSQIVNDFQKGDIAEGYSVSREKKESFPLTVTSAQKNPTAFYLCASSPRQGASSSGANVLTFGAGSRLTVL.